Reported below is one T cell receptor beta chain. Given a much more abundant clone one base away, this may be a read error. Every patient was untreated before thyroid surgery. Original processing notes: For papillary thyroid cancer, a distant-metastasis classifier was constructed from CDR3 differences observed across clinicopathological groups. TCRdb re-called the PCR reads through MiXCR. The V and J calls and clone size are TCRdb's, not the authors'. The repertoire consists of approximately 90,000 clones, with 8% to 9.5% occurring once and the leading ten covering more than 8%. This sample stems from a study of metastatic and nonmetastatic thyroid tumors. The overall study: Blood and tumor or nodule tissue repertoires from malignant and benign thyroid patients were compared.

The CDR3 contains 16 residues. V lost 6 bases and J 2 bases, leaving 19 bases between the germline ends. The germline CDR1 and CDR2 sequences are SNHLY and FYNNEI. Sequencing was carried out using blood. This receptor was identified in a female donor with papillary thyroid cancer or a benign thyroid nodule (not recorded which). Some clones in this sample may be carry-over from other donors' samples. The chain couples TRBV2 to TRBJ2-5; possibly TRBD2 for D (5 bases). DNA of the CDR3: TGTGCCAGCAGGGACCCCCGGGGTAGAGTACAAGAGACCCAGTACTTC. Translation gives CASRDPRGRVQETQYF.